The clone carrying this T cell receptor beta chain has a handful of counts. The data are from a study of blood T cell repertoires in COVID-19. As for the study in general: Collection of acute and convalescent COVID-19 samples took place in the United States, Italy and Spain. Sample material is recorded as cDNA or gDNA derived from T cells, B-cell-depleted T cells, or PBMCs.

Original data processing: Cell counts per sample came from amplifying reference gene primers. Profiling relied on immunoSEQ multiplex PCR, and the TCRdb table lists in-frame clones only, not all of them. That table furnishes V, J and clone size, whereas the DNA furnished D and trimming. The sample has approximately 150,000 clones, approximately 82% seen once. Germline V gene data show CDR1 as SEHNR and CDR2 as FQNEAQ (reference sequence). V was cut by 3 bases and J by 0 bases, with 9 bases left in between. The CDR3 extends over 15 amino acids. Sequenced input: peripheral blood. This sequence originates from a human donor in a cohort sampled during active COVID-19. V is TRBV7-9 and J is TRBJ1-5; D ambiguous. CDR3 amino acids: CASSLGGNSNQPQHF. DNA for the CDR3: TGTGCCAGCAGCTTGGGAGGGAATAGCAATCAGCCCCAGCATTTT.